This passage covers 23 T cell receptor beta chains from one sample sequenced in a study of cytomegalovirus exposure and HLA in healthy donors. The PCR had 60 Vbeta and 13 Jbeta primers. Using immunoSEQ multiplex PCR, the repertoire was profiled, and TCRdb retains in-frame clones only, with some absent. The sample yields more than 90,000 clones, 65% to 75% seen once. The sample comprised PBMCs. These TCRs come from a man aged 30-40 years in good health and CMV-seropositive.

About this clone itself: One junction end disagrees with the germline gene, perhaps due to a read error. The chain employs TRBV6-7 and TRBJ1-2; unclear D gene. TRBV6-7 is an open reading frame whose function is uncertain. The CDR3 is 15 residues long. The DNA for the CDR3 is TGTGCCAGCGCCCCCTGGGCAGGCCGTATTTATGGCTACCCCTTC. Its protein product is CASAPWAGRIYGYPF.

This chain joins TRBV4-1 and TRBJ2-3; D remains ambiguous. Trimming pared 0 bases from V and 2 bases from J, leaving 9 bases between. CDR1 and CDR2 from the germline V gene are MGHRA and YSYEKL. The CDR3 spans 15 residues. CDR3 sequence (DNA): TGCGCCAGCAGCCAAGATGGAAGCGCCACAGATACGCAGTATTTT. It yields the protein CASSQDGSATDTQYF.

The gene calls are TRBV6-6 and TRBJ2-7; no firm D call. The V gene lost 0 bases and the J gene lost 0 bases, with 3 bases spanning the gap. The CDR3 has 13 amino acids. CDR1 is MNHNY, CDR2 SVGAGI, per germline (reference sequence). The chain's CDR3 is CASSYSRSYEQYF. In DNA, the CDR3 is TGTGCCAGCAGTTACTCCCGCTCCTACGAGCAGTACTTC.

The V call is TRBV6-4, the J call TRBJ2-3, with TRBD2 matching 8 bases. Losses at the gene ends were 2 bases for V and 1 base for J; bases not matched to a gene: 5. The CDR3 runs 16 residues. Germline CDR1 MRHNA, CDR2 SNTAGT. CDR3 residues: CASSDAGGRGTDTQYF. Written as DNA, the CDR3 is TGTGCCAGCAGTGACGCGGGGGGACGAGGCACAGATACGCAGTATTTT.

This clone has just a few counts. The V gene is TRBV10-3, the J gene TRBJ1-1; D gene ambiguous. V was trimmed by 7 bases and J by 2 bases, leaving 8 bases between them. CDR3 length: 12 amino acids. Germline V gives CDR1 ENHRY, CDR2 SYGVKD. The CDR3 loop reads CAIKADNTEAFF. In nucleotides, the CDR3 is TGTGCCATCAAGGCGGATAACACTGAAGCTTTCTTT.

This chain joins TRBV5-1 and TRBJ1-2, with TRBD1 as a possible D gene (6 bases). V was shortened by 0 bases and J by 0 bases, with 9 bases between the two germline ends. Germline values: CDR1 SGHRS, CDR2 YFSETQ. The CDR3 consists of 15 residues. For the CDR3, the DNA is TGCGCCAGCAGCTTGGGGGGGCTATCTAACTATGGCTACACCTTC. Its translation: CASSLGGLSNYGYTF.

The chain employs TRBV5-1 and TRBJ2-2; TRBD2 matches at 7 bases. Trimming took 4 bases from V and 7 from J; bases not matched to a gene: 13. Germline CDR1 and CDR2: SGHRS and YFSETQ. This CDR3 comprises 16 residues. DNA for the CDR3: TGCGCCAGCAGCCCCCAGCCCGGTGGGGAGGGCGGGGAGCTGTTTTTT. It translates to CASSPQPGGEGGELFF.

The genes are TRBV12-5 and TRBJ2-5; tentative D call: TRBD1 (6 bases). Near its end, the DNA agrees better with TRBJ2-7, so the J call may be wrong. CDR3 size: 16 residues. Germline CDR1 and CDR2: LGHNT and FRNRAP. The DNA for the CDR3 is TGTGCTAGTGGTTTGAAGGGGGTCACCGCCAACTACGAGCAGTACTTC. This sequence encodes CASGLKGVTANYEQYF.

The chain links TRBV7-3 to TRBJ1-1; D remains unclear. The CDR3 totals 13 residues. The V and J ends lost 1 base and 6 bases respectively, with 9 bases between them. Germline V CDR1 and CDR2: SGHTA, FQGTGA. CDR3 in amino acids: CASSLIDGPEAFF. CDR3 in DNA: TGTGCCAGCAGCTTAATTGATGGCCCTGAAGCTTTCTTT.

The genes are TRBV30 and TRBJ2-1; D is perhaps TRBD1 (7 bases). Trimming took off 5 bases at V and 15 bases at J, with 20 bases between the two ends. The CDR3 is 12 residues long. Germline loops: CDR1 GTSNPN, CDR2 SVGIG (reference sequence). The CDR3 spells CAWGETRDSPFF. CDR3 nucleotides: TGTGCCTGGGGTGAGACGCGGGACAGCCCGTTCTTC. Together with reference TRBV30 and TRBJ2-1, the CDR3 gives the full variable domain: SQTIHQWPATLVQPVGSPLSLECTVEGTSNPNLYWYRQAAGRGLQLLFYSVGIGQISSEVPQNLSASRPQDRQFILSSKKLLLSDSGFYLCAWGETRDSPFFGPGTRLTVL.

The chain links TRBV28 to TRBJ2-7; D is ambiguous. Trimming left V 5 bases short and J 2 bases short, with 7 bases between. There are 12 residues in the CDR3. The germline V gene has CDR1 MDHEN and CDR2 SYDVKM. The CDR3 protein is CASSGGPYEQYF. Written as DNA, the CDR3 is TGTGCCAGCAGTGGCGGCCCCTACGAGCAGTACTTC. Looking up the rest from reference TRBV28 and TRBJ2-7 gives the full variable domain: DVKVTQSSRYLVKRTGEKVFLECVQDMDHENMFWYRQDPGLGLRLIYFSYDVKMKEKGDIPEGYSVSREKKERFSLILESASTNQTSMYLCASSGGPYEQYFGPGTRLTVT.

This chain connects TRBV28 to TRBJ1-1; 9 bases match TRBD1. Germline V lookup: CDR1 MDHEN, CDR2 SYDVKM. V shed 8 bases, J shed 4 bases, and the junction held 8 bases outside the gene matches. The CDR3 is made up of 14 amino acids. CDR3 sequence (DNA): TGTGCCAGCGCCCCTGCGACAGGGGGCACTGAAGCTTTCTTT. Protein sequence: CASAPATGGTEAFF. Using reference TRBV28 and TRBJ1-1 for the parts outside the CDR3, the full variable domain is DVKVTQSSRYLVKRTGEKVFLECVQDMDHENMFWYRQDPGLGLRLIYFSYDVKMKEKGDIPEGYSVSREKKERFSLILESASTNQTSMYLCASAPATGGTEAFFGQGTRLTVV.

CDR3 region: CASTREWTDRYGYTF. CDR3 bases: TGTGCCAGCACCCGCGAATGGACAGACCGCTATGGCTACACCTTC. This rearrangement joins TRBV5-5 to TRBJ1-2; possibly TRBD1 for D (6 bases). There are 15 residues in the CDR3. Germline assignment: CDR1 SGHKS and CDR2 YYEKEE (reference sequence). V lost 6 bases to trimming and J lost 4 bases, with 19 bases between them.

The gene calls are TRBV4-1 and TRBJ2-7; a weak D match, TRBD2 (5 bases). V lost 0 bases, J lost 6 bases, and 12 bases lay in between. CDR1 is MGHRA and CDR2 is YSYEKL in the germline V gene. The CDR3 is 14 residues long. The CDR3 protein is CASSQDTGVLEQYF. The CDR3 bases are TGCGCCAGCAGCCAAGATACCGGGGTCCTCGAGCAGTACTTC.

V gene TRBV19 combines with J gene TRBJ2-2; D is undetermined. Germline V gene sequence: CDR1 LNHDA, CDR2 SQIVND (reference sequence). The CDR3 runs to 14 residues. The V end was cut by 1 base, the J end by 5 bases, with 8 bases between. As DNA, the CDR3 is TGTGCCAGTAGTATAGGCAGATTTACCGGGGAGCTGTTTTTT. Residues: CASSIGRFTGELFF.

This clone appeared a few times. The chain employs TRBV6-1 and TRBJ2-2; unclear D gene. Germline V gene lookup returns CDR1 MNHNS and CDR2 SASEGT. This CDR3 is built from 15 residues. V was shortened by 3 bases and J by 0 bases, with 8 bases between the two germline ends. The CDR3 is CASSDQLANTGELFF. CDR3 DNA sequence: TGTGCCAGCAGTGATCAACTGGCGAACACCGGGGAGCTGTTTTTT.

The table lists this clone with a few counts. V gene TRBV29-1 combines with J gene TRBJ2-7, with TRBD1 matching over 9 bases. The V gene end was trimmed by 6 bases and the J gene end by 3 bases; junction bases not matched to a gene: 6. The CDR3 spans 13 residues. The germline V gene encodes CDR1 SQVTM and CDR2 ANQGSEA. The CDR3 bases are TGCAGCGTGGAGGGACAGGGACGCTACGAGCAGTACTTC. Its translation is CSVEGQGRYEQYF.

The chain joins TRBV27 to TRBJ2-1; 11 bases line up with TRBD2. CDR3 length equals 18 residues. V lost 1 base, J lost 4 bases, and 9 bases stayed unmatched. The V gene's germline CDR1 is MNHEY and CDR2 SMNVEV (reference sequence). CDR3 amino acids: CASSLFGLAGGYYNEQFF. The DNA for the CDR3 is TGTGCCAGCAGTTTATTTGGCCTAGCGGGGGGCTATTACAATGAGCAGTTCTTC.

The chain links TRBV5-4 to TRBJ2-7; D may be TRBD1 (5 bases). Looked up from germline, CDR1 is SGHNT and CDR2 is YYREEE (reference sequence). V was clipped by 4 bases and J by 5 bases, with 13 bases between them. CDR3 size: 13 residues. CDR3 amino acids: CASSGAGFHEQYF. The CDR3 region has the DNA TGTGCCAGCAGCGGTGCAGGGTTCCACGAGCAGTACTTC. Based on the CDR3 plus reference TRBV5-4 and TRBJ2-7, the full variable domain is ETGVTQSPTHLIKTRGQQVTLRCSSQSGHNTVSWYQQALGQGPQFIFQYYREEENGRGNFPPRFSGLQFPNYSSELNVNALELDDSALYLCASSGAGFHEQYFGPGTRLTVT.

This clone has more than one count but fewer than ten. V and J are TRBV4-3 and TRBJ1-1; 9 bases are shared with TRBD1. The CDR3 runs 15 residues. Losses at the gene ends were 1 base for V and 5 bases for J; bases not matched to a gene: 5. Looked up from germline, CDR1 is LGHNA and CDR2 is YSLEER. The DNA for the CDR3 is TGCGCCAGCAGCCAAGCCGGGACAGGGTATACTGAAGCTTTCTTT. Its translation is CASSQAGTGYTEAFF.

The V and J genes are TRBV4-1 and TRBJ1-1; maybe TRBD1 (5 bases). The germline gives CDR1 MGHRA, CDR2 YSYEKL. CDR3 size: 15 residues. V lost 6 bases to trimming and J lost 1 base, with 15 bases between them. The CDR3 region has the DNA TGCGCCAGCAGTCAGGGCTGGGCAGGGAACACTGAAGCTTTCTTT. Its translation: CASSQGWAGNTEAFF.

The V gene is TRBV7-3, the J gene TRBJ2-1, with TRBD1 identical over 12 bases. Trimming removed 5 bases from V and 7 bases from J; junction bases left unmatched: 6. Germline CDR1 reads SGHTA; CDR2 reads FQGTGA. This CDR3 has 15 residues. The CDR3, as DNA: TGTGCCAGCAGCCCGCCGGGACAGGGGGCAAATGAGCAGTTCTTC. This codes for CASSPPGQGANEQFF.

The chain carries TRBV9 and TRBJ2-3; 7 bases fit TRBD2. The J segment lost 6 bases and the V segment lost 3 bases, leaving 7 bases of the junction unmatched. The germline V gene encodes CDR1 SGDLS and CDR2 YYNGEE. The CDR3 runs 14 residues. The CDR3 region has the DNA TGTGCCAGCAGCGAAGAAGCGGGGTTGGATACGCAGTATTTT. Its translation: CASSEEAGLDTQYF.